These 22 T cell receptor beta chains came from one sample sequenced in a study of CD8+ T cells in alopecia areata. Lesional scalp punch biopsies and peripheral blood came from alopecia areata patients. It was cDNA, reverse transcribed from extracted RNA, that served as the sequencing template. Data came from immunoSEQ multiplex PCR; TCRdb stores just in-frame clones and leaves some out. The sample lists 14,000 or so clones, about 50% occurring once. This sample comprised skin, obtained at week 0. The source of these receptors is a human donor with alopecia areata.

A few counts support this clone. CDR3 sequence: CASSLAGRTRAREIGYTF. DNA for the CDR3: TGTGCCAGCAGCTTAGCTGGTAGGACCAGGGCACGGGAGATTGGCTACACCTTC. The chain recombines TRBV7-6 with TRBJ1-2, with D maybe TRBD1 (5 bases). The CDR3 extends over 18 amino acids. From germline, CDR1 is SGHVS and CDR2 FNYEAQ. V lost 0 bases, J lost 7 bases, and 24 bases lay in between.

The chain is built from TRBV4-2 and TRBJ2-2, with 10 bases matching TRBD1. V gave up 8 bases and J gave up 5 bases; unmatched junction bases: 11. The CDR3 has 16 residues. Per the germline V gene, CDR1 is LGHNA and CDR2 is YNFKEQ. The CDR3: CASDIGGQGFTGELFF. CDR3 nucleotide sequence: TGTGCCAGCGACATCGGGGGACAGGGGTTTACCGGGGAGCTGTTTTTT.

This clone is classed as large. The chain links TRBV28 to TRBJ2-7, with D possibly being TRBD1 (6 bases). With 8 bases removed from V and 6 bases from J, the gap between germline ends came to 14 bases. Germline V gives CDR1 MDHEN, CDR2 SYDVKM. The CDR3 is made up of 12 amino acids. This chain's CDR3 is CASGGRGLEQYF. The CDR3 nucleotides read TGTGCCAGCGGGGGCAGGGGTCTCGAGCAGTACTTC.

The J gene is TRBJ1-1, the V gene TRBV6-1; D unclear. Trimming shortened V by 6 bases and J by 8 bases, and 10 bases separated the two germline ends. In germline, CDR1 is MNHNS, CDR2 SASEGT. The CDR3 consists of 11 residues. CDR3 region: CASRSGPEAFF. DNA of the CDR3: TGTGCCAGCAGGTCCGGGCCCGAAGCTTTCTTT.

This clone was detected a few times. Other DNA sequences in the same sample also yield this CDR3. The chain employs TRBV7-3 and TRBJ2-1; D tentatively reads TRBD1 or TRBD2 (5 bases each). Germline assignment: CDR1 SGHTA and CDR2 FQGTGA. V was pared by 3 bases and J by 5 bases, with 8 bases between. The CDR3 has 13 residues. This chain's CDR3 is CASSFGGNNEQFF. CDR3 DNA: TGTGCCAGCAGCTTTGGGGGAAACAATGAGCAGTTCTTC.

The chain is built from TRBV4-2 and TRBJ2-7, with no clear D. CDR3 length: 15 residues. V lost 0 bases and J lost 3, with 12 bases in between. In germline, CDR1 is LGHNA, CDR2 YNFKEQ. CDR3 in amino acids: CASSQEIAAYYEQYF. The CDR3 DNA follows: TGTGCCAGCAGCCAAGAGATAGCAGCGTACTACGAGCAGTACTTC.

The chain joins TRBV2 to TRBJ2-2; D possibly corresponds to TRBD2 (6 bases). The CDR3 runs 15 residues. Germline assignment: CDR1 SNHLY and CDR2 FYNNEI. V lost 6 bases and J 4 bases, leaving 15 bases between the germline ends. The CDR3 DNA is TGTGCCAGCAGCCCCGATGGGAGGTTCACCGGGGAGCTGTTTTTT. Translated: CASSPDGRFTGELFF.

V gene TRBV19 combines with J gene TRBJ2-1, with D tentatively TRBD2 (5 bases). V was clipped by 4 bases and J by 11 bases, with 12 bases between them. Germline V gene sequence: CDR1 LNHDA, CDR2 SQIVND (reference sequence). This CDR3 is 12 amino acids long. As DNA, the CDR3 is TGTGCCAGTAGTACCCGGTCCGGGAAGCAGTTCTTC. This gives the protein CASSTRSGKQFF.

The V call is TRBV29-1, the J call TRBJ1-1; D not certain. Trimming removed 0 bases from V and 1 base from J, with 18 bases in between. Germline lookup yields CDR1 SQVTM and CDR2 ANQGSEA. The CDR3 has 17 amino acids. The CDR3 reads CSVEDRKLAASNTEAFF. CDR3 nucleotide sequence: TGCAGCGTTGAAGATCGGAAGCTAGCGGCATCGAACACTGAAGCTTTCTTT.

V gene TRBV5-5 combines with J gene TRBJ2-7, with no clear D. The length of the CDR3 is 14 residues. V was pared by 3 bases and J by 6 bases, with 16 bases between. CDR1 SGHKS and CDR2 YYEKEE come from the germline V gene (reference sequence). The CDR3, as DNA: TGTGCCAGCAGCTCCCGGGTCCCCATCACCGAGCAGTACTTC. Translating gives CASSSRVPITEQYF.

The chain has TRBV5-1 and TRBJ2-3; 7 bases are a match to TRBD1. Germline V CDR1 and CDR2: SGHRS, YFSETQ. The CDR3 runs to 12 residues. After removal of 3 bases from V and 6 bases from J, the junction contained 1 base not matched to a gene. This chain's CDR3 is CASSSDRDTQYF. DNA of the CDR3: TGCGCCAGCAGCTCGGACAGGGATACGCAGTATTTT.

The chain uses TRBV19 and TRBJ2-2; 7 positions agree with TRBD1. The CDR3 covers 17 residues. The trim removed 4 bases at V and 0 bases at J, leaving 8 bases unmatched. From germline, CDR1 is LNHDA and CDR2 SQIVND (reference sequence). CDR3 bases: TGTGCCAGTAGTAATCACAGGGGTCCCGCGAACACCGGGGAGCTGTTTTTT. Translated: CASSNHRGPANTGELFF.

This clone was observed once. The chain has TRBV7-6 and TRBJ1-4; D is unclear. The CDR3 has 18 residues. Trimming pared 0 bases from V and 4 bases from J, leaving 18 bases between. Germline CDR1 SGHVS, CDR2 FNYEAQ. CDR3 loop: CASSLAPPQWRGNEKLFF. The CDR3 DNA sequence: TGTGCCAGCAGCTTAGCGCCCCCCCAGTGGCGGGGTAATGAAAAACTGTTTTTT.

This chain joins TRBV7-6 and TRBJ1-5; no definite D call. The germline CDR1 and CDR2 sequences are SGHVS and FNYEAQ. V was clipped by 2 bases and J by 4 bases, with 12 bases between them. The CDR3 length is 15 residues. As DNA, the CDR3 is TGTGCCAGCAGCTTAAGTTCGGGGTCAAATCAGCCCCAGCATTTT. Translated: CASSLSSGSNQPQHF.

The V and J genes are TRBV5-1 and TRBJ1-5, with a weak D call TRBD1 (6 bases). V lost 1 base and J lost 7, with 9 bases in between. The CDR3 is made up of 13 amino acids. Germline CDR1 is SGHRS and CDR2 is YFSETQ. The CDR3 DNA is TGCGCCAGCAGCTTGACAGGGAACCAGCCCCAGCATTTT. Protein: CASSLTGNQPQHF.

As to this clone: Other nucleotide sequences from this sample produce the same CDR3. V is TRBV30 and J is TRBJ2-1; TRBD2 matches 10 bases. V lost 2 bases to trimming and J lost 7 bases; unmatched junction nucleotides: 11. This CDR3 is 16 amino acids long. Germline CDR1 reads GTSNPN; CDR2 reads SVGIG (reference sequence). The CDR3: CAWSQTSGGAWNEQFF. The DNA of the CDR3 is TGTGCCTGGAGTCAGACCAGCGGGGGGGCCTGGAATGAGCAGTTCTTC.

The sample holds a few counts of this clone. The CDR3 bases are TGTGCCAGCAGTTTATCGGGACCTGGGACAGGGAACACTGAAGCTTTCTTT. Translated, it gives CASSLSGPGTGNTEAFF. V is TRBV28 and J is TRBJ1-1, with 8 bases lining up with TRBD1. This CDR3 contains 17 residues. The germline CDR1 and CDR2 sequences are MDHEN and SYDVKM. J gave up 1 base and V 1 base, and 8 bases lay outside the gene matches.

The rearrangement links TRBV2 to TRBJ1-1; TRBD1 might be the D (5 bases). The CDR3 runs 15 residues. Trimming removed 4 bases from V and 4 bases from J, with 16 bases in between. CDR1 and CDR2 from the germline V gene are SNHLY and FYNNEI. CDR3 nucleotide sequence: TGTGCCAGCAGTGGTGGGGGTTGGGGGGGCACTGAAGCTTTCTTT. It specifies CASSGGGWGGTEAFF.

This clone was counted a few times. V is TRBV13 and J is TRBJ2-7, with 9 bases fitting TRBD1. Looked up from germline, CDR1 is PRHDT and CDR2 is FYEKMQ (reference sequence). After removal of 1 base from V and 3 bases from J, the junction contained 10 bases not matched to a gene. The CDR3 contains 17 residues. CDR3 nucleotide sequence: TGTGCCAGCAGCTTAGACCCCGGACAGGGGACCCTCTACGAGCAGTACTTC. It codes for CASSLDPGQGTLYEQYF. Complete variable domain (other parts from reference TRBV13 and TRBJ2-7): AAGVIQSPRHLIKEKRETATLKCYPIPRHDTVYWYQQGPGQDPQFLISFYEKMQSDKGSIPDRFSAQQFSDYHSELNMSSLELGDSALYFCASSLDPGQGTLYEQYFGPGTRLTVT.

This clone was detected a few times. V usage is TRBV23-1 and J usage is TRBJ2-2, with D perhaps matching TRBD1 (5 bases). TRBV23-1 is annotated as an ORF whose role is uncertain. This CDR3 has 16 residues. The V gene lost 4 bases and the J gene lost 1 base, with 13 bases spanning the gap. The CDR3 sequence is CASSRTRRGNTGELFF. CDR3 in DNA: TGCGCCAGCAGTCGGACACGGAGAGGGAACACCGGGGAGCTGTTTTTT.

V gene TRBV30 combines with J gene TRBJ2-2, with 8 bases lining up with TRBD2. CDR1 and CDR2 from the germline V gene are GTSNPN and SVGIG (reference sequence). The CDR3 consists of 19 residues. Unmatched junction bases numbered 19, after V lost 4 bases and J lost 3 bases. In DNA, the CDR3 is TGTGCCTGGACTGCCCGCCTGGGGGCGGGGGGCCAGCACACCGGGGAGCTGTTTTTT. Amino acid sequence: CAWTARLGAGGQHTGELFF.

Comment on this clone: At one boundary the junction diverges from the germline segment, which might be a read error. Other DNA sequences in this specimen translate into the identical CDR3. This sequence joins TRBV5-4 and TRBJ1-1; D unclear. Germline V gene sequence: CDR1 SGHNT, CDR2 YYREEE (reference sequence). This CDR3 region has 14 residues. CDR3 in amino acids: CASSQMSPNTEAFF. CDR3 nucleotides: TGCGCCAGCAGCCAAATGTCACCTAACACTGAAGCTTTCTTT.